This TCR beta chain derives from a study of T cell changes during pregnancy in multiple sclerosis. This clone was seen a few times. Sequenced by immunoSEQ multiplex PCR; TCRdb stores in-frame clones only, minus some. The repertoire holds around 12,000 clones, with 88% as singletons. Trimming at V came to 1 base and at J to 3 bases, leaving 8 bases not matched to a gene. Germline CDR1 reads SEHNR; CDR2 reads FQNEAQ (reference sequence). The CDR3 extends over 16 amino acids. The receptor was isolated from a female donor with multiple sclerosis, enrolled in a pregnancy study. This chain connects TRBV7-9 to TRBJ1-2; 7 bases match TRBD1. Sequencing used CD8+ T cells from peripheral blood mononuclear cells, obtained in the first trimester of pregnancy. For the CDR3, the DNA is TGTGCCAGCAGCTTAGGGGCGGGACAGCCCCACTATGGCTACACCTTC. Its protein product is CASSLGAGQPHYGYTF. The variable domain in full, with the rest retrieved from reference TRBV7-9 and TRBJ1-2, is DTGVSQNPRHKITKRGQNVTFRCDPISEHNRLYWYRQTLGQGPEFLTYFQNEAQLEKSRLLSDRFSAERPKGSFSTLEIQRTEQGDSAMYLCASSLGAGQPHYGYTFGSGTRLTVV.